This T cell receptor beta chain was captured by sequencing in a study of blood T cell repertoires in COVID-19. Study as a whole: Sources were T cells, B-cell-depleted T cells, or PBMCs; the material itself was cDNA or gDNA.

There are a few counts of this clone. Assay used: immunoSEQ multiplex PCR; TCRdb lists only in-frame clones, some missing. The table has about 140,000 clones, around 80% seen once; the top ten hold approximately 1.8%. V shed 4 bases, J shed 7 bases, and the junction held 23 bases outside the gene matches. The CDR3 is made up of 21 amino acids. Germline assignment: CDR1 KGHDR and CDR2 SFDVKD. V usage is TRBV24-1 and J usage is TRBJ2-1; 11 nucleotides line up with TRBD2. Sequencing was done on a sample of PBMCs or T cells enriched from blood (not recorded which). This sequence originates from a woman in her late teens or twenties who had been exposed to COVID-19. The CDR3 DNA is TGTGCCACCAGTGACAATAAAAGTCCTAGCGGGAGGCACCTTCCTATGAATGAGCAGTTCTTC. Translation gives CATSDNKSPSGRHLPMNEQFF.